These T cell receptor beta chains were read from a single sample in a study of identical twins. In TCRdb, the 5' RACE reads were re-called with MiXCR into one record per CDR3 protein. This sample has under 300,000 distinct CDR3 sequences, with about 14% found just once. The sequenced sample was memory (CD45RO+) T cells sorted from blood. The receptors were sampled from a woman aged 18-29 years in good health. Each CDR3 is given with its conserved first and last residue.

>TRBJ2-7|TRBV3-1
CASSAYGAYEQYF
>TRBJ1-1|TRBV5-8
CASSPGGQAGWYTEAFF
>TRBJ2-3|TRBV11-3
CASSLEAAPTDTQYF
>TRBJ2-5|TRBV20-1
CSVWEAAQETQYF
>TRBJ2-1|TRBV5-1
CASSLLPQGGLNNEQFF
>TRBJ2-3|TRBV5-5
CASSRGPDTQYF
>TRBJ2-7|TRBV24-1
CATTEREDYEQYF
>TRBJ2-7|TRBV12-1
CASSPCRDRSSYEQYF
>TRBJ2-4|TRBV11-3
CASSFGGAGKNIQYF
>TRBJ2-3|TRBV20-1
CSALPPGLGTDTQYF
>TRBJ2-3|TRBV6-1
CASSERAGEVDTQYF
>TRBJ2-1|TRBV7-8
CASSPDPYNEQFF
>TRBJ2-7|TRBV6-6
CASRSGGGYEQYF
>TRBJ2-3|TRBV7-8
CATQRGTDTQYF
>TRBJ2-1|TRBV6-1
CASSDWAGGSGEQFF
>TRBJ2-1|TRBV20-1
CSARTAGLVEQFF
>TRBJ2-1|TRBV20-1
CSARGLADYNEQFF
>TRBJ2-6|TRBV7-6
CASSLAGAGANVLTF
>TRBJ2-3|TRBV11-2
CASSLPEGTDTQYF
>TRBJ1-2|TRBV20-1
CSAPGRGLGGYTF
>TRBJ1-6|TRBV15
CATSRAGESSPLHF
>TRBJ2-7|TRBV21-1
CASSKQVYEQYF
>TRBJ2-5|TRBV6-1
CASKGGDPRETQYF
>TRBJ2-7|TRBV5-1
CASSPGQGHDEQYF
>TRBJ2-3|TRBV20-1
CSARSIGGRRTDTQYF
>TRBJ2-3|TRBV29-1
CSVERSRGGRGDTQYF
>TRBJ2-3|TRBV7-2
CASSNQRADTQYF
>TRBJ2-3|TRBV7-2
CASSLGTGITDTQYF
>TRBJ2-7|TRBV6-5
CASSYSKGGSYEQYF
>TRBJ2-1|TRBV6-2/TRBV6-3
CASSYTGGAFSEQFF
>TRBJ1-1|TRBV12-3/TRBV12-4
CASSLGGDLSSAFF
>TRBJ1-2|TRBV15
CATSNSPTEGAGGYTF
>TRBJ2-5|TRBV20-1
CSARVAGGSETQYF
>TRBJ2-5|TRBV2
CASSWTSGREETQYF
>TRBJ2-1|TRBV7-2
CASSLWAGVSYEQFF
>TRBJ1-3|TRBV29-1
CSVAWGLSSGNTIYF
>TRBJ2-7|TRBV6-5
CASSSSNRDRGMHEQYF
>TRBJ2-3|TRBV4-2
CASSQVRGRGGTDTQYF
>TRBJ1-1|TRBV20-1
CSASRGDTEAFF
>TRBJ2-3|TRBV7-6
CASSLTRSTGGYTDTQYF
>TRBJ2-1|TRBV7-3
CASSPRFAVSYNEQFF
>TRBJ2-5|TRBV7-9
CASSFSGGQETQYF
>TRBJ2-2|TRBV7-2
CASSLSHTGELFF
>TRBJ2-3|TRBV3-1
CASSLDASGLTQYF
>TRBJ1-2|TRBV20-1
CSARDITWDGYTF
>TRBJ2-7|TRBV5-5
CASSLELFRTYEQYF
>TRBJ1-4|TRBV7-2
CASSLSGEKLFF
>TRBJ2-5|TRBV15
CATSRGGTSGSYETQYF
>TRBJ1-5|TRBV20-1
CSASQGPMNQPQHF